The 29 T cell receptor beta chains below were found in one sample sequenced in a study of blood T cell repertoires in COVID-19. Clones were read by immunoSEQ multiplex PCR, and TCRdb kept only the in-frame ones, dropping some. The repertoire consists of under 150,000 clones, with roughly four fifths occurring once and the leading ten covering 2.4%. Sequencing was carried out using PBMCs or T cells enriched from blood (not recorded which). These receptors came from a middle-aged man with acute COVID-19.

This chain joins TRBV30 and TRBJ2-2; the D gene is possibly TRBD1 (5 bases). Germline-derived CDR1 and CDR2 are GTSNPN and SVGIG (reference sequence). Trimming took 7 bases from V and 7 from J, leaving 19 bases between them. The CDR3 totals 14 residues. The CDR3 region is CASKAGLFIGELFF. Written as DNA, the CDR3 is TGTGCCTCTAAGGCAGGGCTTTTCATCGGGGAGCTGTTTTTT.

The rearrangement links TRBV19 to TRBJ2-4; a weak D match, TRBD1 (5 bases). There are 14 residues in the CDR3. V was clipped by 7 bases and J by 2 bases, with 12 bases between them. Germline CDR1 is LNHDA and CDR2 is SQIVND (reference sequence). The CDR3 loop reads CASTPQGTKNIQYF. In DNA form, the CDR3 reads TGTGCCAGTACCCCTCAGGGAACCAAAAACATTCAGTACTTC.

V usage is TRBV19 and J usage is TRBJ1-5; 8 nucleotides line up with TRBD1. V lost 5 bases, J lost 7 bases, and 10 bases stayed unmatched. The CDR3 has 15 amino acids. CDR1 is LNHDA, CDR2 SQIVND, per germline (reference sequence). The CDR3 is CASSAGTGSGQPQHF. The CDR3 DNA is TGTGCCAGTAGTGCCGGGACAGGCTCAGGACAGCCCCAGCATTTT.

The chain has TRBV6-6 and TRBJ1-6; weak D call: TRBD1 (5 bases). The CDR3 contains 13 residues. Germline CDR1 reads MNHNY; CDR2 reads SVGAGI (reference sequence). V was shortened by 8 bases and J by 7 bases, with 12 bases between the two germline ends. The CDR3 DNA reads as TGTGCCAGCTTTCGGGCAGGGAATTCACCCCTCCACTTT. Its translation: CASFRAGNSPLHF.

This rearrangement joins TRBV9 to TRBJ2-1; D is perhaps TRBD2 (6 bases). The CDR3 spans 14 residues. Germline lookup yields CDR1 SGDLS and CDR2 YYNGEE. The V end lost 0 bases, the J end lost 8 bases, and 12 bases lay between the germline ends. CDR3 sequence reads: CASSVGAGWDEQFF. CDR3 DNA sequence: TGTGCCAGCAGCGTAGGGGCGGGGTGGGATGAGCAGTTCTTC.

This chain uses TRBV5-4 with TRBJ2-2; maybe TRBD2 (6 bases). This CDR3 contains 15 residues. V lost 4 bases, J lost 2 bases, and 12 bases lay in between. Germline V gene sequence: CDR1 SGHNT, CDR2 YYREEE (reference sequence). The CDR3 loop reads CASSPGGVNTGELFF. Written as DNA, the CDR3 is TGTGCCAGCAGCCCGGGCGGGGTTAACACCGGGGAGCTGTTTTTT.

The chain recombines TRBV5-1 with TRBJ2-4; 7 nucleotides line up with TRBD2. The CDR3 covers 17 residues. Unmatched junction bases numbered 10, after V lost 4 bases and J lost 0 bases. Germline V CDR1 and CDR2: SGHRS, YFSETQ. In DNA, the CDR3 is TGCGCCAGCAGCCTCGGGACTAACGTTATAGCCAAAAACATTCAGTACTTC. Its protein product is CASSLGTNVIAKNIQYF.

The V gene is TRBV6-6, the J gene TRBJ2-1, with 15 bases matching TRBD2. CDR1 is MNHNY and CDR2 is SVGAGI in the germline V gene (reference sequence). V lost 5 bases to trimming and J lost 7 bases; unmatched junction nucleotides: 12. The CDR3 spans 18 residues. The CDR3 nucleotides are TGTGCCAGCAGTCCCTCCGGGACTAGCGGGGGGAGAAGGAATGAGCAGTTCTTC. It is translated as CASSPSGTSGGRRNEQFF.

CDR3 bases: TGTGCCAGCAGCCCCCCAAGGCGACAGACATTTTCAACTAATGAAAAACTGTTTTTT. It encodes CASSPPRRQTFSTNEKLFF. The chain employs TRBV3-1 (or the pseudogene TRBV3-2) and TRBJ1-4; a possible D gene is TRBD1 (5 bases). The V gene lost 4 bases and the J gene lost 0 bases, with 21 bases spanning the gap. This CDR3 is built from 19 residues. Per the germline V gene, CDR1 is LGHDT and CDR2 is YNNKEL (reference sequence).

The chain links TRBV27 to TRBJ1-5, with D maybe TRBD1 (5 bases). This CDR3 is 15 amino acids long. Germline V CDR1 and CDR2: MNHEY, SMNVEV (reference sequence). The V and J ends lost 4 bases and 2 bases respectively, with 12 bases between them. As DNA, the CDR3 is TGTGCCAGCAGTTACGGAGGGGTCGGCAATCAGCCCCAGCATTTT. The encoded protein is CASSYGGVGNQPQHF.

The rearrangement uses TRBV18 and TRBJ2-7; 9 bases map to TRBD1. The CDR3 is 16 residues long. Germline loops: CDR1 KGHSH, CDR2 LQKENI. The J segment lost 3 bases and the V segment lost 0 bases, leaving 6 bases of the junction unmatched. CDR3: CASSPPGTGNFYEQYF. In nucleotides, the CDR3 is TGTGCCAGCTCACCACCCGGGACAGGGAATTTCTACGAGCAGTACTTC.

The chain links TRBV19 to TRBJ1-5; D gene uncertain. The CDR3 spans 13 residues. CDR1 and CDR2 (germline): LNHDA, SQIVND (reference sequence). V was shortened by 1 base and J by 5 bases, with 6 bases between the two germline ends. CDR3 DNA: TGTGCCAGTAGTATAGGGAGGGATCAGCCCCAGCATTTT. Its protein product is CASSIGRDQPQHF.

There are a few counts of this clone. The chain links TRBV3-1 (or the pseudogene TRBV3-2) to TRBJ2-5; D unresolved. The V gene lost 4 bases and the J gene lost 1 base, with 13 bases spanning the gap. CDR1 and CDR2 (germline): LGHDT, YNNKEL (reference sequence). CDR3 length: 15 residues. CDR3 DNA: TGTGCCAGCAGCCTCCCAGGAACCAGCCAAGAGACCCAGTACTTC. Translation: CASSLPGTSQETQYF.

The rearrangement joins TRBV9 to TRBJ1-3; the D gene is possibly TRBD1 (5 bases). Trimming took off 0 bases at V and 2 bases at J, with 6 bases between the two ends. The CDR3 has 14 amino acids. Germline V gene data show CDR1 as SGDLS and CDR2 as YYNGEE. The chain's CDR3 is CASSVATAGNTIYF. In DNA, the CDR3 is TGTGCCAGCAGCGTAGCGACAGCTGGAAACACCATATATTTT.

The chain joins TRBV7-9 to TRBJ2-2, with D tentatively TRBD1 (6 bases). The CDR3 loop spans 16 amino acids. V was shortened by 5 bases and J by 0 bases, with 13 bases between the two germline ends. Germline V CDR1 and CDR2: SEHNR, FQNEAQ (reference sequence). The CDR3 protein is CASSPSQGTNTGELFF. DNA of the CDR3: TGTGCCAGCAGCCCCAGCCAGGGGACGAACACCGGGGAGCTGTTTTTT.

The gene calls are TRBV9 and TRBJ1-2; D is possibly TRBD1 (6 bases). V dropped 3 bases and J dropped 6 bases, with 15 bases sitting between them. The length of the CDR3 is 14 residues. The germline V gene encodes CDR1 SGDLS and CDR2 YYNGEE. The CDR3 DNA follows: TGTGCCAGCAGCGCTCAGGGGTGGGAGAATGGCTACACCTTC. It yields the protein CASSAQGWENGYTF.

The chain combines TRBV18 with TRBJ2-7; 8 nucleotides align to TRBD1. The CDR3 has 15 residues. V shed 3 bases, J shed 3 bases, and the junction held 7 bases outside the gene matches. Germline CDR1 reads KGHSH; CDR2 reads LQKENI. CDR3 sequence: CASSPGQGINYEQYF. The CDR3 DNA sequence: TGTGCCAGCTCACCTGGACAGGGAATAAACTACGAGCAGTACTTC. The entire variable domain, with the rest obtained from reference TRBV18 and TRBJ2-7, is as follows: NAGVMQNPRHLVRRRGQEARLRCSPMKGHSHVYWYRQLPEEGLKFMVYLQKENIIDESGMPKERFSAEFPKEGPSILRIQQVVRGDSAAYFCASSPGQGINYEQYFGPGTRLTVT.

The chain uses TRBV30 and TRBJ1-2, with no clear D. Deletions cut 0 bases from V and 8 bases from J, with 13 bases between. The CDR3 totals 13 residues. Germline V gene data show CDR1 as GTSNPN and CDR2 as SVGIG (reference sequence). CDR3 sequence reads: CAWSVSDHGGYTF. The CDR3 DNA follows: TGTGCCTGGAGTGTAAGCGACCACGGGGGCTACACCTTC. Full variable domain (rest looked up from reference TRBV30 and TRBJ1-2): SQTIHQWPATLVQPVGSPLSLECTVEGTSNPNLYWYRQAAGRGLQLLFYSVGIGQISSEVPQNLSASRPQDRQFILSSKKLLLSDSGFYLCAWSVSDHGGYTFGSGTRLTVV.

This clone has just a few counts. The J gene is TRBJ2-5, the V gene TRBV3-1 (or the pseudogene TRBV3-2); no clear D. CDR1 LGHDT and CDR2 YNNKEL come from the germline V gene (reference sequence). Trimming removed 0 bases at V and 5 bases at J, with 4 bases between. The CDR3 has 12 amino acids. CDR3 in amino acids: CASSQESETQYF. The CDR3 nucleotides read TGTGCCAGCAGCCAAGAGTCGGAGACCCAGTACTTC.

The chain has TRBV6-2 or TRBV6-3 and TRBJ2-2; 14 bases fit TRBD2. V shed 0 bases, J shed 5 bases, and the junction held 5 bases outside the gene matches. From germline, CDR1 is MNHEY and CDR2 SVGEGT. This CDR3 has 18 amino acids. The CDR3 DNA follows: TGTGCCAGCAGTTACTCGGGACTAGCGGGAGTAGGAACCGGGGAGCTGTTTTTT. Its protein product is CASSYSGLAGVGTGELFF.

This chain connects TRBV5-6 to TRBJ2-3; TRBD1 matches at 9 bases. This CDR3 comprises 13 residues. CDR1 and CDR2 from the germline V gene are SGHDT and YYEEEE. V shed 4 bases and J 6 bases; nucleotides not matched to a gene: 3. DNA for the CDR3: TGTGCCAGCAGCGCCGGACAGGGGGATACGCAGTATTTT. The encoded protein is CASSAGQGDTQYF.

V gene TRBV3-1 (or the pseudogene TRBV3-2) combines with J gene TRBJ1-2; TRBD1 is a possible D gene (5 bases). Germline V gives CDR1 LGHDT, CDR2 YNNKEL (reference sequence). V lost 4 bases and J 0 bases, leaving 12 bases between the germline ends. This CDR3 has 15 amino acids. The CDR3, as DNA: TGTGCCAGCAGCCTAGGGGCCGGCGCTAACTATGGCTACACCTTC. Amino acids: CASSLGAGANYGYTF.

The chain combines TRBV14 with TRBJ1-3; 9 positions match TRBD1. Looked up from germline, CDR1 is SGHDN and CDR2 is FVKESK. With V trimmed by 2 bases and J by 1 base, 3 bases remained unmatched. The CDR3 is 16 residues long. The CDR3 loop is CASSQLQGASGNTIYF. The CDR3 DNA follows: TGTGCCAGCAGCCAACTACAGGGGGCATCTGGAAACACCATATATTTT. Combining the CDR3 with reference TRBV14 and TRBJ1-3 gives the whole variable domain EAGVTQFPSHSVIEKGQTVTLRCDPISGHDNLYWYRRVMGKEIKFLLHFVKESKQDESGMPNNRFLAERTGGTYSTLKVQPAELEDSGVYFCASSQLQGASGNTIYFGEGSWLTVV.

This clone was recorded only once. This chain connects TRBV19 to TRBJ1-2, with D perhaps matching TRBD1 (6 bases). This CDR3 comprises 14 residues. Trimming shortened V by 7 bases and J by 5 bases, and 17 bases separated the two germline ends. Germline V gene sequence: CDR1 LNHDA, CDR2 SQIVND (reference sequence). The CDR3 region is CASNSGGGQYGYTF. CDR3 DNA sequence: TGTGCCAGTAACAGCGGGGGCGGGCAATATGGCTACACCTTC.

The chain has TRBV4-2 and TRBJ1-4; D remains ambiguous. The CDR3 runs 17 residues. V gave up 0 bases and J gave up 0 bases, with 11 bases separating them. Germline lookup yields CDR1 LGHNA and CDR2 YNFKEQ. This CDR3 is CASSQEQGGATNEKLFF. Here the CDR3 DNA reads TGTGCCAGCAGCCAAGAGCAAGGAGGTGCAACTAATGAAAAACTGTTTTTT.

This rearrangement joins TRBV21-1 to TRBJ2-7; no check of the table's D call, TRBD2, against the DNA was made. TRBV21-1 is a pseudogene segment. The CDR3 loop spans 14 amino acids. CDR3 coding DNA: TGTGCCAGCAGCAAACCGTACGGGACTTACGAGCAGTACTTC. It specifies CASSKPYGTYEQYF.

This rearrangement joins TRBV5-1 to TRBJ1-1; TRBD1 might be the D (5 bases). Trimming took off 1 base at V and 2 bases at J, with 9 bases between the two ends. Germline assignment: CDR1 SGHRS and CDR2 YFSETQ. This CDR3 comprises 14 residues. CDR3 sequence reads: CASSLMTVNTEAFF. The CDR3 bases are TGCGCCAGCAGCTTGATGACAGTCAACACTGAAGCTTTCTTT.

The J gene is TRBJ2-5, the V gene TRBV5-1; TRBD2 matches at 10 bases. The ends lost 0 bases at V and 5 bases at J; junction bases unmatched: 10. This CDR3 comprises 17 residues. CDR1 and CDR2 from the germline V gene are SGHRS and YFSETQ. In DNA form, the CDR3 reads TGCGCCAGCAGCTTGGGCCTAGCGGGAGTTCCTCGGGAGACCCAGTACTTC. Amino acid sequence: CASSLGLAGVPRETQYF.

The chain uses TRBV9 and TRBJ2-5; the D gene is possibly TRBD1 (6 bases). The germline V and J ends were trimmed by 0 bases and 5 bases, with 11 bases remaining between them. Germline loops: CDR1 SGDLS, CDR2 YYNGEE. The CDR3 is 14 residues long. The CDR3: CASSVGQGKETQYF. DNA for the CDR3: TGTGCCAGCAGCGTAGGGCAGGGGAAGGAGACCCAGTACTTC.